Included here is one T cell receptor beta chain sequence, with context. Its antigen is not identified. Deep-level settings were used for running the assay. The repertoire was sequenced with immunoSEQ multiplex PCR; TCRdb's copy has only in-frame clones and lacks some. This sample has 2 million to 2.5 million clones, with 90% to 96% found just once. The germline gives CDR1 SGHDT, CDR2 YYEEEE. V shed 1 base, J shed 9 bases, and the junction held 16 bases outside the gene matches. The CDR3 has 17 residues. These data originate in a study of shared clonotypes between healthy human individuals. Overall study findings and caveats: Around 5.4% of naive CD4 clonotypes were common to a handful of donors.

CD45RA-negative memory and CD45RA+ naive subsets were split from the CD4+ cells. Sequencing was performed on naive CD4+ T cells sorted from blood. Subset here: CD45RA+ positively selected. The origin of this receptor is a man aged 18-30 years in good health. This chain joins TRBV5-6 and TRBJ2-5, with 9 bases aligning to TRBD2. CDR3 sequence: CASSLSVSGGLQGAQYF. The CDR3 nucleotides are TGTGCCAGCAGCTTGAGTGTTAGCGGGGGCCTCCAAGGGGCCCAGTACTTC. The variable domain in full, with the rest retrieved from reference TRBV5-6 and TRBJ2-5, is DAGVTQSPTHLIKTRGQQVTLRCSPKSGHDTVSWYQQALGQGPQFIFQYYEEEERQRGNFPDRFSGHQFPNYSSELNVNALLLGDSALYLCASSLSVSGGLQGAQYFGPGTRLLVL.